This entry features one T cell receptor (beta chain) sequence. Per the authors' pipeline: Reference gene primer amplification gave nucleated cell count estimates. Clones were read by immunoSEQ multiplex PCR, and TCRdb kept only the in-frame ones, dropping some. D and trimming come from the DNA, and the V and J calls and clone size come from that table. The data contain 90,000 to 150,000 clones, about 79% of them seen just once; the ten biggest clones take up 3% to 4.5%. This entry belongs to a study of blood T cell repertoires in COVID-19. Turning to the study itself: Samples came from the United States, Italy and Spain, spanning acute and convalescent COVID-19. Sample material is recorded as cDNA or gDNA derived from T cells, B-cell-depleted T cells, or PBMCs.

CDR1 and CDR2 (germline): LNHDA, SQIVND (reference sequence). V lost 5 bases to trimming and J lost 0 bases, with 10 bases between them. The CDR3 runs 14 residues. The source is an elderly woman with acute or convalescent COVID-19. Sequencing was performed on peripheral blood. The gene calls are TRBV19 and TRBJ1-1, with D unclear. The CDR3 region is CASSPQVMNTEAFF. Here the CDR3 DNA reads TGTGCCAGTAGTCCTCAGGTCATGAACACTGAAGCTTTCTTT.